The clone carrying this TCR beta chain has at least ten counts. What it recognizes is unknown. Indicated time point: newly diagnosed GD, antithyroid drugs for less than 3 months. PBMC-derived RNA was used for the TCR library. Patient provenance is recorded as an endocrinology department in Xi'an, China. Through Arm-PCR of CDR3 regions and iRepertoire HTBI primers, TCR beta libraries were built. TCRdb processed the multiplex PCR reads anew with MiXCR; each CDR3 protein has one entry. Of 400,000 to 500,000 distinct CDR3 sequences listed, approximately 15% are singletons. This entry is derived from a study of regulatory T cells in long-lasting Graves disease. On the study more broadly: For a period under 3 months, newly diagnosed Graves' patients had taken antithyroid drugs. Study findings and constraints: Lower TCR diversity was seen in persistent Graves' patients than in newly diagnosed ones.

There are 13 residues in the CDR3. The V end lost 5 bases, the J end lost 2 bases, and 9 bases lay between the germline ends. CDR1 is MNHEY and CDR2 is SMNVEV in the germline V gene (reference sequence). These data are also associated with another study on T cells in Graves' hyperthyroidism and ophthalmopathy. In that study: HTBI primers drove first-round RT-PCR of the TCR CDR3.

V is TRBV27 and J is TRBJ1-2; D remains unclear. The receptor's source is a woman aged 25 to 39 with Graves disease. The sequencing here drew on peripheral blood mononuclear cells (PBMCs), taken at new diagnosis, from a patient treated with antithyroid drugs. The CDR3 loop is CASSAGPNYGYTF. CDR3 DNA: TGTGCCAGCAGTGCCGGACCGAACTATGGCTACACCTTC.